The rows below give T cell receptor beta chains drawn from one sample of a study of blood T cell repertoires in COVID-19. The protocol was immunoSEQ multiplex PCR, while the TCRdb copy is restricted to in-frame clones and leaves out a portion. The repertoire holds 140,000 to 150,000 clones, with 80% to 85% as singletons. The sequenced sample was peripheral blood. The origin of the receptors is a human donor in a cohort sampled during active COVID-19. The conserved cysteine and the conserved F or W are not part of the CDR3 here. The order of the fields is clone size, CDR3 length, J gene, V gene, CDR3 protein. A clone size is listed for some rows: how often the clone was seen (once, few, many), or a class if it is expanded.

. | 12 | TRBJ2-5 | TRBV27 | ASSFRSTQETQY
. | 13 | TRBJ2-3 | TRBV28 | ASWTSGSGTDTQY
. | 14 | TRBJ1-3 | TRBV7-2 | ASSPTQGLSGNTIY
once | 11 | TRBJ2-7 | TRBV4-1 | ASSRDNSYEQY
. | 12 | TRBJ2-2 | TRBV5-1 | ASSLALATGELF
. | 13 | TRBJ2-7 | TRBV7-6 | ASSKGLAGSYEQY
. | 12 | TRBJ2-1 | TRBV5-1 | ASSSANRGDEQF
. | 15 | TRBJ2-2 | TRBV5-1 | ASSWTSGSPNTGELF
. | 14 | TRBJ2-5 | TRBV5-1 | ASSWAGLGLQETQY
once | 14 | TRBJ2-7 | TRBV7-2 | ASSLVGTSGMYEQY
. | 15 | TRBJ2-7 | TRBV28 | ASSSPGTAFLSYEQY
. | 10 | TRBJ2-4 | TRBV11-2 | ASSLERNIQY
. | 13 | TRBJ2-2 | TRBV5-1 | ASMRASRNTGELF
once | 11 | TRBJ2-7 | TRBV29-1 | SVVTGIIYEQY
. | 17 | TRBJ1-3 | TRBV23-1 | ASSQPPTGGAYSGNTIY
. | 13 | TRBJ2-7 | TRBV4-1 | ASSQEGTGVGEQY
. | 10 | TRBJ2-1 | TRBV11-3 | ASGRGYGEQF
. | 15 | TRBJ1-2 | TRBV7-3 | ASSLTAGGQGIYGYT
. | 15 | TRBJ1-4 | TRBV5-1 | ASSLGDAWGGYEKLF
few | 10 | TRBJ2-1 | TRBV21-1 | ASSKLAKTQF
. | 13 | TRBJ2-5 | TRBV4-1 | ASSLLAGVEETQY
once | 15 | TRBJ2-1 | TRBV28 | ASSFPRPGTGVDEQF
few | 13 | TRBJ2-1 | TRBV5-1 | ASSSRTSGRGEQF
. | 13 | TRBJ1-3 | TRBV28 | ASTKRVTSGNTIY
. | 16 | TRBJ2-1 | TRBV7-9 | ASSSTVASGRARDEQF
. | 15 | TRBJ1-6 | TRBV3-1/TRBV3-2 | ASSQGLAQGPSSPLH
. | 13 | TRBJ2-5 | TRBV11-2 | ASSPGTSGSETQY
. | 14 | TRBJ2-7 | TRBV29-1 | SVEDGMGQEEYEQY
. | 14 | TRBJ2-7 | TRBV4-1 | ASSQDLRVASYEQY
. | 14 | TRBJ1-6 | TRBV7-2 | ASSLGGVGYNSPLH
. | 13 | TRBJ1-5 | TRBV29-1 | SVKDQQGKNQPQH
. | 12 | TRBJ2-3 | TRBV19 | ATRRTSPTDTQY
. | 13 | TRBJ1-5 | TRBV18 | ASSQSQGSNQPQH
. | 14 | TRBJ1-2 | TRBV5-4 | ASSFPLGRGTYGYT
. | 12 | TRBJ2-3 | TRBV28 | ASSIGGNTDTQY
. | 15 | TRBJ2-2 | TRBV28 | ASSLFQGQGVTGELF
few | 10 | TRBJ2-7 | TRBV2 | ASSGLSYEQY
. | 15 | TRBJ2-1 | TRBV24-1 | ATSDTSGRNPLNEQF
. | 15 | TRBJ2-6 | TRBV9 | ASSVSNRVSGANVLT
. | 9 | TRBJ2-5 | TRBV19 | ASTTGETQY
. | 16 | TRBJ2-1 | TRBV5-4 | ASSAAPLLAGGYNEQF
. | 12 | TRBJ2-7 | TRBV5-4 | ASSHRGGNYEQY
. | 12 | TRBJ2-3 | TRBV5-6 | ASSYPGGENTQY
. | 12 | TRBJ2-7 | TRBV6-2/TRBV6-3 | ASSYWTETYEQY